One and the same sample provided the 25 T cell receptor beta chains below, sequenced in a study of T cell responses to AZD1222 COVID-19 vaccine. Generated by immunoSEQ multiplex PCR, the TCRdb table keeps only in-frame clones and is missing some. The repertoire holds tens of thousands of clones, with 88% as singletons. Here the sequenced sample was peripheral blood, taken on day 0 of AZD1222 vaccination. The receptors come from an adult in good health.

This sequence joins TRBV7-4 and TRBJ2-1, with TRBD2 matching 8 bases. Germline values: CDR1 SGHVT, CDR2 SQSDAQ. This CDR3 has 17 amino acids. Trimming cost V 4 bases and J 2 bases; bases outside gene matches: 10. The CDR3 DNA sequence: TGTGCCAGCAGCTGCGTGGAGCGGGGGCCCCCCTACAATGAGCAGTTCTTC. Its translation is CASSCVERGPPYNEQFF.

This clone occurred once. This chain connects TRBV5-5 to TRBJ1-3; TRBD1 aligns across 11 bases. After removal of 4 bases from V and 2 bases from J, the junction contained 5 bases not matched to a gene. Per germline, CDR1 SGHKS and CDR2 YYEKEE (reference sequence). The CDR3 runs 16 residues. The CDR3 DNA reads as TGTGCCAGCAGCCTCGGACAGGGGGCGGCTGGAAACACCATATATTTT. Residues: CASSLGQGAAGNTIYF.

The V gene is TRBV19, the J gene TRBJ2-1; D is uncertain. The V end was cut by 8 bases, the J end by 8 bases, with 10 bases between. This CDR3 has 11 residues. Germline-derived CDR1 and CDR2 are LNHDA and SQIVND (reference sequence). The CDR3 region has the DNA TGTGCCAGTCGGTCGGCGGATGAGCAGTTCTTC. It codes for CASRSADEQFF.

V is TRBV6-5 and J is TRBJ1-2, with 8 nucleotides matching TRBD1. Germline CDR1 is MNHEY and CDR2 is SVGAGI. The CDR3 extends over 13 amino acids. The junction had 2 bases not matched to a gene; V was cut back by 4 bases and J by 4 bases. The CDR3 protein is CASSSDRGYGYTF. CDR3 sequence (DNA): TGTGCCAGCAGTTCTGACAGGGGCTATGGCTACACCTTC.

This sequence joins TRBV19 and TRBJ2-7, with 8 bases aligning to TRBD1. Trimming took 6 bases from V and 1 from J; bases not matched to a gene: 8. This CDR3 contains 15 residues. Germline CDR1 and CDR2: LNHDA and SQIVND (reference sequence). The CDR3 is CASRTMGTGSYEQYF. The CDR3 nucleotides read TGTGCCAGTAGGACTATGGGGACAGGTTCCTACGAGCAGTACTTC.

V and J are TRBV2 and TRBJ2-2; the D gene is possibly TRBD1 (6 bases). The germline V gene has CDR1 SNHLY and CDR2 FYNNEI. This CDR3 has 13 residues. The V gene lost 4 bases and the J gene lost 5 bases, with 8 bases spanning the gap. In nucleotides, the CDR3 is TGTGCCAGCAGTGTACAGGGAACCGGGGAGCTGTTTTTT. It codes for CASSVQGTGELFF.

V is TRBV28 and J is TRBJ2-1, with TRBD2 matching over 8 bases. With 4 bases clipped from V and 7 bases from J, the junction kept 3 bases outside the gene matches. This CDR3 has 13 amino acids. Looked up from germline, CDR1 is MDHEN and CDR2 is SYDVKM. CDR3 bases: TGTGCCAGCAGTTCGGGGGGGAGGAATGAGCAGTTCTTC. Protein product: CASSSGGRNEQFF.

The CDR3 spells CASRSPGQGGYEQYF. The CDR3 nucleotides read TGTGCCAGCAGAAGTCCGGGACAGGGAGGATACGAGCAGTACTTC. The chain links TRBV28 to TRBJ2-7, with 9 bases lining up with TRBD1. Germline loops: CDR1 MDHEN, CDR2 SYDVKM. Germline trimming cut 6 bases from V and 4 bases from J; bases unmatched to any gene: 10. The length of the CDR3 is 15 residues.

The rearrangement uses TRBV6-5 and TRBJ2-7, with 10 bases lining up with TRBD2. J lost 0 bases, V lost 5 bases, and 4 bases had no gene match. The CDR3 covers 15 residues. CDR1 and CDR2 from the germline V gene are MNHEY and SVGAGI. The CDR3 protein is CASSLLAGSSYEQYF. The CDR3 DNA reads TGTGCCAGCAGTCTACTAGCGGGGAGCTCCTACGAGCAGTACTTC.

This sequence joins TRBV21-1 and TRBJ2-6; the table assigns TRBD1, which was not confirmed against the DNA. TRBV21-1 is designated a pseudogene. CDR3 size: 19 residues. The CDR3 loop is CASSSYRQGPDSGANVLTF. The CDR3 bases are TGTGCCAGCAGCTCTTACCGACAGGGTCCAGACTCTGGGGCCAACGTCCTGACTTTC.

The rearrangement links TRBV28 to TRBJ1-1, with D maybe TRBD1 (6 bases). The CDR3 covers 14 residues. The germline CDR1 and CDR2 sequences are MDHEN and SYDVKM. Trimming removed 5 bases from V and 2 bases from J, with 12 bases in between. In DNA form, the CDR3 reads TGTGCCAGCAGTCCCCACAGGGTCAACACTGAAGCTTTCTTT. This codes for CASSPHRVNTEAFF. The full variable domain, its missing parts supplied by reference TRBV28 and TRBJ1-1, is DVKVTQSSRYLVKRTGEKVFLECVQDMDHENMFWYRQDPGLGLRLIYFSYDVKMKEKGDIPEGYSVSREKKERFSLILESASTNQTSMYLCASSPHRVNTEAFFGQGTRLTVV.

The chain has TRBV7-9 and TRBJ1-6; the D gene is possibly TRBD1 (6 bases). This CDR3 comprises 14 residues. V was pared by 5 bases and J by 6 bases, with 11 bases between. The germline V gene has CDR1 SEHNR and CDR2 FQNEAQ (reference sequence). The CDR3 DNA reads TGTGCCAGCAGCCTACAGGGATCTAATTCACCCCTCCACTTT. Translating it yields CASSLQGSNSPLHF.

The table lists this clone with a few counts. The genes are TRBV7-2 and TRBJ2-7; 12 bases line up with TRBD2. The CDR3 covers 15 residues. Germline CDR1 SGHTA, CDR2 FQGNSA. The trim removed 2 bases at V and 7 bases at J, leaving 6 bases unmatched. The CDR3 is CASSLRLAGAKEQYF. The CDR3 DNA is TGTGCCAGCAGCTTAAGACTAGCGGGAGCAAAAGAGCAGTACTTC. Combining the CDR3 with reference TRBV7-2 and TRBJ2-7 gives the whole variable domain GAGVSQSPSNKVTEKGKDVELRCDPISGHTALYWYRQSLGQGLEFLIYFQGNSAPDKSGLPSDRFSAERTGGSVSTLTIQRTQQEDSAVYLCASSLRLAGAKEQYFGPGTRLTVT.

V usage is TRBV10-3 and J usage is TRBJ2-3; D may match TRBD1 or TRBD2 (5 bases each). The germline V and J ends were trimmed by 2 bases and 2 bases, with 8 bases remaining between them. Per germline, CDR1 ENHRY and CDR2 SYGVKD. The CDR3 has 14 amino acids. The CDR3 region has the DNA TGTGCCATCAGTGAGGAGGGGACCACAGATACGCAGTATTTT. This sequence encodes CAISEEGTTDTQYF.

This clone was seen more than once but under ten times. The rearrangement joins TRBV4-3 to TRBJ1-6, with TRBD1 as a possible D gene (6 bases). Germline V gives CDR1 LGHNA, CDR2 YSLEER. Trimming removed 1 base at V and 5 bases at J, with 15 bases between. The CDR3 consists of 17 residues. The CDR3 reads CASSQVNQGINNSPLHF. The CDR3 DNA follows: TGCGCCAGCAGCCAAGTAAATCAGGGGATTAATAATTCACCCCTCCACTTT.

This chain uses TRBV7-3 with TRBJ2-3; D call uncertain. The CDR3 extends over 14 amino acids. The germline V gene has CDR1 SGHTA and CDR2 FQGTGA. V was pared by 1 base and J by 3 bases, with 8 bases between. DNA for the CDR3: TGTGCCAGCAGCTTAATTCCCTCGACAGATACGCAGTATTTT. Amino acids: CASSLIPSTDTQYF. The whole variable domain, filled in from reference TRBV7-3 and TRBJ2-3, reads GAGVSQTPSNKVTEKGKYVELRCDPISGHTALYWYRQSLGQGPEFLIYFQGTGAADDSGLPNDRFFAVRPEGSVSTLKIQRTERGDSAVYLCASSLIPSTDTQYFGPGTRLTVL.

The CDR3 is CASSRLRGQGENIQYF. In DNA, the CDR3 is TGTGCCAGTAGTCGTCTCAGGGGGCAGGGGGAAAACATTCAGTACTTC. The chain has TRBV19 and TRBJ2-4; 8 bases are a match to TRBD1. V lost 5 bases, J lost 5 bases, and 11 bases stayed unmatched. CDR3 length equals 16 residues. Per germline, CDR1 LNHDA and CDR2 SQIVND (reference sequence).

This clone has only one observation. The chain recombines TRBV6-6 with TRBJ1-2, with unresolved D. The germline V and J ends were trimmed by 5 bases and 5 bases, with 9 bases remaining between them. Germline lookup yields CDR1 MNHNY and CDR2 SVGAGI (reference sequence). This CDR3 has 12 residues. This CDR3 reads CASSPTEYGYTF. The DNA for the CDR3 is TGTGCCAGCAGTCCAACAGAGTATGGCTACACCTTC.

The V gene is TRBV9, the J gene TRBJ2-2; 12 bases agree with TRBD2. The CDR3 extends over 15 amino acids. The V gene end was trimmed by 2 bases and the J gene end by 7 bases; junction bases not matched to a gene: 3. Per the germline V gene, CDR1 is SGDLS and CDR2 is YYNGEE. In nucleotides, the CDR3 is TGTGCCAGCAGCGTCCTGGGACTAGCGGGCGGGGAGCTGTTTTTT. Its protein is CASSVLGLAGGELFF.

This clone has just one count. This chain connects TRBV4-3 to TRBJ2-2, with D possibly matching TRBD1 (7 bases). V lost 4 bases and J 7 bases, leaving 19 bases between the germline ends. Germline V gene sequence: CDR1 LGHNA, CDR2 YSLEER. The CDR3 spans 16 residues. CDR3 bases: TGCGCCAGCAGCCCACAAGGTCAGGGGGGAGGCGGGGAGCTGTTTTTT. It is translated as CASSPQGQGGGGELFF.

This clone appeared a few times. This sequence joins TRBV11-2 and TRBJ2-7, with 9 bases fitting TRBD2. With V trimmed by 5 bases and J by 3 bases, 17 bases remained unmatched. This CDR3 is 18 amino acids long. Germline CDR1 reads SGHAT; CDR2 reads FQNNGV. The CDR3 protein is CASSARRASGTFLYEQYF. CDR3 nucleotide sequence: TGTGCCAGCAGCGCTAGGCGGGCTAGCGGGACTTTCCTCTACGAGCAGTACTTC.

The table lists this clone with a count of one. The CDR3 DNA is TGTGCCAGCAGTTTTACAGGGTTGGAAAAACTGTTTTTT. Residues: CASSFTGLEKLFF. The V and J genes are TRBV12-3 or TRBV12-4 and TRBJ1-4; D is perhaps TRBD1 (6 bases). The CDR3 length is 13 residues. The V and J ends lost 3 bases and 8 bases respectively, with 10 bases between them.

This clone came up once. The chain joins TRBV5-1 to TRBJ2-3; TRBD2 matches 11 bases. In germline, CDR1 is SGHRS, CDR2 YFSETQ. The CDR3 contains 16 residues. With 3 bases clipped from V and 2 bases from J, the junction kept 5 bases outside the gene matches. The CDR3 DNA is TGCGCCAGCAGCTCGACTAGCGGGGCCTTCACAGATACGCAGTATTTT. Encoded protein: CASSSTSGAFTDTQYF.

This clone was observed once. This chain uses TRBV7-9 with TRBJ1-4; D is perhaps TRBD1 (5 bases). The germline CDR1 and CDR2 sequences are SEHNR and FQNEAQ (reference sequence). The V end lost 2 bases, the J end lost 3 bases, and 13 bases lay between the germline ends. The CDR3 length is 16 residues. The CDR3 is CASSLRPDSSNEKLFF. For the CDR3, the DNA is TGTGCCAGCAGCTTACGACCCGACAGCTCTAATGAAAAACTGTTTTTT.

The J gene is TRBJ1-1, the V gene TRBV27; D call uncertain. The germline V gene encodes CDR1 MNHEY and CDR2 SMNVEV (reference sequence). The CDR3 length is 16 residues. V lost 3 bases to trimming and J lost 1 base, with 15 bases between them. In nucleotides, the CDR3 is TGTGCCAGCAGTTTCGTCCCCTTCGAACAGAACACTGAAGCTTTCTTT. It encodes CASSFVPFEQNTEAFF.